Below, 2 T cell receptor beta chains from the same sample are listed, as sequenced in a study of T-cell memory formation after mild COVID-19. TCRdb itself ran the 5' RACE reads through MiXCR, one entry per CDR3 protein. The table has over 150,000 distinct CDR3 sequences, approximately 13% seen once. Source material: PBMCs or a T cell subset sorted from them (not recorded which). All receptors derive from a man aged 18 to 30 who had mild COVID-19 (a few samples of this study predate the infection). Cell type and time point are not known.

The chain is built from TRBV11-2 and TRBJ2-7; the D is unclear. Germline CDR1 and CDR2: SGHAT and FQNNGV. CDR3 size: 13 residues. V lost 6 bases to trimming and J lost 4 bases, with 13 bases between them. CDR3 DNA sequence: TGTGCCAGCAGATGGTCTGGAACTTACGAGCAGTACTTC. It encodes CASRWSGTYEQYF.

This clonotype was observed a handful of times. The chain employs TRBV3-1 and TRBJ1-5; D perhaps matches TRBD1 (6 bases). The CDR3 contains 16 residues. Germline V gives CDR1 LGHDT, CDR2 YNNKEL (reference sequence). V lost 1 base, J lost 2 bases, and 12 bases lay in between. As DNA, the CDR3 is TGTGCCAGCAGCCAAGGTTACAGGGCTGGCAATCAGCCCCAGCATTTT. It encodes CASSQGYRAGNQPQHF.